This T cell receptor (beta chain) was observed in a study of shared T cell receptors in the human thymus listed by TCRdb under 2021. In terms of the full investigation: The study examined how self-reactive, shared T-cell receptor alpha chains are generated in the human thymus.

Receptor libraries were prepared by the immunoSEQ multiplex PCR assay. Not all clones reach the TCRdb copy of this immuneACCESS table, which keeps in-frame sequences only. Checked studies attribute under half of the gap to unresolved V genes and leave the rest unexplained. This sample lists approximately 400,000 clones; over 90% were detected once. In total, the top ten clones hold 0.02% of the sample. Concerning this clone itself: It lacks a known antigen. It has no much larger one-base neighbor in the sample; base qualities were not kept.

The CDR3 measures 13 amino acids from cysteine to phenylalanine. The read is trimmed to its CDR3 DNA, 39 bases read in frame from base 1. Deletion took 8 bases off V and 7 bases off J, with a span of 15 bases between the germline ends. The sequence was collected from a human donor. The chain was built from TRBV23-1 and TRBJ2-1, with a tentative D gene TRBD2 over 7 matching bases. TRBV23-1 is annotated as an ORF whose role is uncertain. The specimen sequenced was thymocytes. DNA sequence: TGCGCCAGCTGGGAGGGGGAGCGGAATGAGCAGTTCTTC. The encoded protein is CASWEGERNEQFF.